Detailed here is one TCR beta chain. The source of the sample is a study of blood T cell repertoires in COVID-19. This CDR3 has 14 amino acids. The V and J ends lost 5 bases and 0 bases respectively, with 11 bases between them. The V gene's germline CDR1 is SGHVS and CDR2 FQNEAQ. The protocol was immunoSEQ multiplex PCR, while the TCRdb copy is restricted to in-frame clones and leaves out a portion. The sample lists tens of thousands of clones, 70% to 90% occurring once. The J gene is TRBJ2-7, the V gene TRBV7-8, with D uncertain. The sequenced sample consisted of peripheral blood. This clonotype was obtained from a man over 45 with active COVID-19. CDR3 residues: CASSVYWSSYEQYF. CDR3 nucleotides: TGTGCCAGCAGCGTCTACTGGAGCTCCTACGAGCAGTACTTC. The complete variable domain, with remaining parts taken from reference TRBV7-8 and TRBJ2-7, reads GAGVSQSPRYKVAKRGQDVALRCDPISGHVSLFWYQQALGQGPEFLTYFQNEAQLDKSGLPSDRFFAERPEGSVSTLKIQRTQQEDSAVYLCASSVYWSSYEQYFGPGTRLTVT.